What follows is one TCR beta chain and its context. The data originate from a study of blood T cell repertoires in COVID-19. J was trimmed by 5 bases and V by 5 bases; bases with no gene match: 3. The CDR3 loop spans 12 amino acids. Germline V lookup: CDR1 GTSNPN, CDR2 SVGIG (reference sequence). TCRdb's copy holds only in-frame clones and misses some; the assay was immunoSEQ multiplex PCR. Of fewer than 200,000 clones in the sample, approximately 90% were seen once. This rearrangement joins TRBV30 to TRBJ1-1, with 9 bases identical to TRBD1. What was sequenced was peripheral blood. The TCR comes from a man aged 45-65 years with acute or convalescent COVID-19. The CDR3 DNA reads TGTGCCTGGGGGACAGGGAGAACTGAAGCTTTCTTT. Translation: CAWGTGRTEAFF.